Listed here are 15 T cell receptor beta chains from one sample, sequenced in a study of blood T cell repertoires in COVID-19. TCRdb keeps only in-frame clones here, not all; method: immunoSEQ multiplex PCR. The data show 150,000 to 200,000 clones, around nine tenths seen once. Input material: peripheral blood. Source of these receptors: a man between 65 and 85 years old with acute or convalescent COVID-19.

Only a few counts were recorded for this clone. The CDR3 DNA sequence: TGTGCCATCAGTGAGTCGGGCCTCTACGAGCAGTACTTC. This translates into CAISESGLYEQYF. The chain has TRBV10-3 and TRBJ2-7; D gene uncertain. CDR3 size: 13 residues. Germline V CDR1 and CDR2: ENHRY, SYGVKD. The ends were cut back, 0 bases at V and 3 bases at J, with 6 bases in the middle.

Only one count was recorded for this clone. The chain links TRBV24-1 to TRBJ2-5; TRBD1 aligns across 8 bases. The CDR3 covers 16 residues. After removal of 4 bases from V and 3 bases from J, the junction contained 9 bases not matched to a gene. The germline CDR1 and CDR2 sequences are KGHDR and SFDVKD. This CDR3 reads CATSEPGQGGKETQYF. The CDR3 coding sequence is TGTGCCACCAGTGAGCCCGGACAGGGCGGAAAAGAGACCCAGTACTTC.

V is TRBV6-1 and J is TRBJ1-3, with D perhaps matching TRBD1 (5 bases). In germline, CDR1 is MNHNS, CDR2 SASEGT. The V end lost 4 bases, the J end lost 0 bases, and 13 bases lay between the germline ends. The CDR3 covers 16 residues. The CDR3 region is CASSGYRSSSGNTIYF. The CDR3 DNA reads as TGTGCCAGCAGTGGTTACAGGTCAAGCTCTGGAAACACCATATATTTT.

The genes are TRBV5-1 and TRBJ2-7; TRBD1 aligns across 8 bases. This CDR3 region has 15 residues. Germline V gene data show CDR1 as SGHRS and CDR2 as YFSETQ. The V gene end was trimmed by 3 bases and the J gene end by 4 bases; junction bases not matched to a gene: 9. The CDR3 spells CASSSTRDRSYEQYF. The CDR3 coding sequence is TGCGCCAGCAGCTCGACCCGGGACAGGAGTTACGAGCAGTACTTC.

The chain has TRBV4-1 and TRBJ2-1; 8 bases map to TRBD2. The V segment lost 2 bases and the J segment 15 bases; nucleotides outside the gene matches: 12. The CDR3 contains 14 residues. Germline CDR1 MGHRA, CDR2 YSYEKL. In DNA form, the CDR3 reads TGCGCCAGCAGCCAATCCATACCCGGGACTAGGACGTTCTTC. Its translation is CASSQSIPGTRTFF.

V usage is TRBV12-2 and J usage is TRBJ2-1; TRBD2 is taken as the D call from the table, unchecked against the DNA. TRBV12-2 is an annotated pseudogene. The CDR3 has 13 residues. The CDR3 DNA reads TGTGCAAGTCGCTTCCAAGGAGACAATGAGCAGTTCTTC. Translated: CASRFQGDNEQFF.

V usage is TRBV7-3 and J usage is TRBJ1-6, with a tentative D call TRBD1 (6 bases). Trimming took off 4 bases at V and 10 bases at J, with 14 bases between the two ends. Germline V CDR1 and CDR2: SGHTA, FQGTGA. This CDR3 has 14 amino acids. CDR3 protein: CASSSAGAGSPLHF. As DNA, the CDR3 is TGTGCCAGCAGCTCGGCAGGGGCAGGATCACCCCTCCACTTT.

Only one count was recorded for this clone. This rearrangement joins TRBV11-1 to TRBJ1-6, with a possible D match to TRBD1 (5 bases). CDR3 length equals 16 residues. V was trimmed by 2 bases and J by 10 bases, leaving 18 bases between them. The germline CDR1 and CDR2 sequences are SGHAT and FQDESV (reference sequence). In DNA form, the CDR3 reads TGTGCCAGCAGCTTAACTACTTCAGGGTGGCAGTCACCCCTCCACTTT. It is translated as CASSLTTSGWQSPLHF. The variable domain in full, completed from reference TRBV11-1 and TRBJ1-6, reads EAEVAQSPRYKITEKSQAVAFWCDPISGHATLYWYRQILGQGPELLVQFQDESVVDDSQLPKDRFSAERLKGVDSTLKIQPAELGDSAMYLCASSLTTSGWQSPLHFGNGTRLTVT.

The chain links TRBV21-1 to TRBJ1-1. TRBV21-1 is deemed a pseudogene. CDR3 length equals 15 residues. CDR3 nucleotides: TGTGCCAGCCACCGGGCCCGGGGGGTGAACACTGAAGCTTTCTTT. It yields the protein CASHRARGVNTEAFF.

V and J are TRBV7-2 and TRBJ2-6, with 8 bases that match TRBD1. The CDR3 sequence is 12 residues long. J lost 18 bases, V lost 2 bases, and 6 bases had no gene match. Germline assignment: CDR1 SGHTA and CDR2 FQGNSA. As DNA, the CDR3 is TGTGCCAGCAGCTTAAACCAGGGGGCGCGGACTTTC. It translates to CASSLNQGARTF.

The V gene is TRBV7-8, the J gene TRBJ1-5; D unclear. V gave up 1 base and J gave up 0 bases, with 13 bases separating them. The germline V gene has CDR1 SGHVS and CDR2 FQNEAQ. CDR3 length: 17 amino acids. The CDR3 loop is CASSLGFSSYSNQPQHF. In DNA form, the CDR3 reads TGTGCCAGCAGCTTAGGTTTCAGTTCTTATAGCAATCAGCCCCAGCATTTT.

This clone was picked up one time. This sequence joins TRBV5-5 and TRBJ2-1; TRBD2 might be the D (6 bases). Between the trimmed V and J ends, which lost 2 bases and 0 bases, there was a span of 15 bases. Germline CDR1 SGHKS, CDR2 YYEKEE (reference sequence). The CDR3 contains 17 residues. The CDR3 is CASSFRWRGSSYNEQFF. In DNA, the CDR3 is TGTGCCAGCAGCTTTCGGTGGAGGGGAAGCTCCTACAATGAGCAGTTCTTC.

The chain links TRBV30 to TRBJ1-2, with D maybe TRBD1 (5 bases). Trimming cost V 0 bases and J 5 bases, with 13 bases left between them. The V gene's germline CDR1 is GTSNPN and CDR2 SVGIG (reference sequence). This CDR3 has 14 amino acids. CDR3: CAWSVSGKGYGYTF. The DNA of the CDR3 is TGTGCCTGGAGTGTAAGTGGCAAGGGGTATGGCTACACCTTC.

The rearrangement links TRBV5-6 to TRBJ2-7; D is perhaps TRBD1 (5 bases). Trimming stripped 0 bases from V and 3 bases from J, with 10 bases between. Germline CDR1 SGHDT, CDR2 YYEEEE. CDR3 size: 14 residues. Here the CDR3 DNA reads TGTGCCAGCAGCTTGGGGACACGTGGCTACGAGCAGTACTTC. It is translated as CASSLGTRGYEQYF.

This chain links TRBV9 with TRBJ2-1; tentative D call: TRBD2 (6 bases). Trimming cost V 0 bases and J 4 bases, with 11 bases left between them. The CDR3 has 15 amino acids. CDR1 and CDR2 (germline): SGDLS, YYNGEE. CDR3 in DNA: TGTGCCAGCAGCGTAGCTACGGGGACTTACAATGAGCAGTTCTTC. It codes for CASSVATGTYNEQFF.